This TCR beta chain emerged from a study of T cells in Graves' hyperthyroidism and ophthalmopathy. Amplification of TCR beta CDR3 regions was performed using RNA transcripts as template. HTBI primers were the set used in a first-round RT-PCR of the TCR CDR3. TCRdb called the multiplex PCR reads again in MiXCR, with one record for every CDR3 protein. The sample carries about 380,000 distinct CDR3 sequences, about 14% recorded once. V was clipped by 4 bases and J by 0 bases; unmatched bases: 6. The CDR3 is made up of 17 amino acids. Per the germline V gene, CDR1 is MNHEY and CDR2 is SVGAGI. What was sequenced was blood. This chain connects TRBV6-5 to TRBJ2-3, with 11 bases identical to TRBD2. This sequence originates from a woman in her 30s with Graves' ophthalmopathy. CDR3 protein: CASSFQLAGVSTDTQYF. In nucleotides, the CDR3 is TGTGCCAGCAGTTTCCAACTAGCGGGAGTAAGCACAGATACGCAGTATTTT.